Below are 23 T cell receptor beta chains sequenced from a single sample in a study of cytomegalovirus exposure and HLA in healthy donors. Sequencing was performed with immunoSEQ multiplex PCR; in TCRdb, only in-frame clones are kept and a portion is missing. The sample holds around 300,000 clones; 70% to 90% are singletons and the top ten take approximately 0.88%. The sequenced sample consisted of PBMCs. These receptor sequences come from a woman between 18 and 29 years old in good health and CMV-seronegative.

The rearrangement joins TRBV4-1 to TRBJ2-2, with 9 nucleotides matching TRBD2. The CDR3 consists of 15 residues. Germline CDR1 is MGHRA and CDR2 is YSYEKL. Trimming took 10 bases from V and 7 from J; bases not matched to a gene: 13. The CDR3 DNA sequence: TGCGCCACCCGAGCGGGAGGAGGGCGTGGCGGGGAGCTGTTTTTT. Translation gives CATRAGGGRGGELFF.

In nucleotides, the CDR3 is TGCGCCAGCAGCTTGATCCGTCCAGCCCTACAACGAGTCGCACAGGGGAGTCCATTAACCCAGTACTTC. Protein sequence: CASSLIRPALQRVAQGSPLTQYF. The rearrangement joins TRBV5-1 to TRBJ2-5, with 7 bases fitting TRBD1. The germline V gene has CDR1 SGHRS and CDR2 YFSETQ. The CDR3 extends over 23 amino acids. The ends lost 1 base at V and 8 bases at J; junction bases unmatched: 35.

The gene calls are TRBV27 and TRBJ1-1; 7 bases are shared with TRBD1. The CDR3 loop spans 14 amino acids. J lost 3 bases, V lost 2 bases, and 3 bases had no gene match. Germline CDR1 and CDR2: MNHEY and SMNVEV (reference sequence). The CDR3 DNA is TGTGCCAGCAGTTTAAGAGGGGGCTACACTGAAGCTTTCTTT. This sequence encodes CASSLRGGYTEAFF.

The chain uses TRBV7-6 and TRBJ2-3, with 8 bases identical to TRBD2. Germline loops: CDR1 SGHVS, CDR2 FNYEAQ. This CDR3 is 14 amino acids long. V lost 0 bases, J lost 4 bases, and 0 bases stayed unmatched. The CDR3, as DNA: TGTGCCAGCAGCTTAGCCGGGGGGGCAGATACGCAGTATTTT. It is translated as CASSLAGGADTQYF.

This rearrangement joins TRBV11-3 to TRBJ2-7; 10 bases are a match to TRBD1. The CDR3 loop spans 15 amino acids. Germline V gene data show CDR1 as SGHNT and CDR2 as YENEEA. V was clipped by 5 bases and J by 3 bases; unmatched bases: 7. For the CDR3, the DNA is TGTGCCAGCAGCGTCCCGGGACAGGGGAACTACGAGCAGTACTTC. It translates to CASSVPGQGNYEQYF.

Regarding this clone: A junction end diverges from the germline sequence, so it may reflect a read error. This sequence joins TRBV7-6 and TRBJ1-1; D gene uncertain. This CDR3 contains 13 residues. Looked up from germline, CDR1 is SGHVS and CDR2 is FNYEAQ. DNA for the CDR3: TGTGCCAGCAGCTTAGTTCGAAACAGTGAAGCTTTCTTT. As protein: CASSLVRNSEAFF.

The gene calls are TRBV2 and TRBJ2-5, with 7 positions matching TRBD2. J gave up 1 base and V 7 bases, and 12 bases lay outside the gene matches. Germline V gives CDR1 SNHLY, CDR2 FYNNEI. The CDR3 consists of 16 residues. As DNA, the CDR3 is TGTGCCAGCATCCAGCGGGGATCGAACCCCCAAGAGACCCAGTACTTC. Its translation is CASIQRGSNPQETQYF.

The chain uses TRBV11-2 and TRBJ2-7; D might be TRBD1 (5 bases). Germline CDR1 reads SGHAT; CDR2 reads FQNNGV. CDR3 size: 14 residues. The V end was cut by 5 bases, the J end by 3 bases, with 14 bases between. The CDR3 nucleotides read TGTGCCAGCAGCCAAGAGGTAGGGGTCTACGAGCAGTACTTC. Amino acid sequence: CASSQEVGVYEQYF.

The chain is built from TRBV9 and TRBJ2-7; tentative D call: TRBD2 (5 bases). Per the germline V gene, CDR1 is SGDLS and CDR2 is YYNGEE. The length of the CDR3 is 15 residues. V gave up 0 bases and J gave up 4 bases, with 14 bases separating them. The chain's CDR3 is CASSVGGSGIYEQYF. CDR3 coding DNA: TGTGCCAGCAGCGTAGGAGGGAGTGGGATTTACGAGCAGTACTTC.

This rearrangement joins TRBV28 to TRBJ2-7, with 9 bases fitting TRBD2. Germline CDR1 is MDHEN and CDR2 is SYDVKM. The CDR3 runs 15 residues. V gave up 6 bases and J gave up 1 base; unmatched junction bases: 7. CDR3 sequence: CASRNVAGESYEQYF. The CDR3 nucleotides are TGTGCCAGCAGGAACGTAGCGGGAGAGTCCTACGAGCAGTACTTC.

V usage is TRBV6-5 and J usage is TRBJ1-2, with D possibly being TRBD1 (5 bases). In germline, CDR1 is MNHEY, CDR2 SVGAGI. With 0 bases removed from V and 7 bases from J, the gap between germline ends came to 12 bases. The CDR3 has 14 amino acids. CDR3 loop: CASSYSSGYGGYTF. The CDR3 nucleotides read TGTGCCAGCAGTTACTCGTCAGGGTATGGTGGCTACACCTTC.

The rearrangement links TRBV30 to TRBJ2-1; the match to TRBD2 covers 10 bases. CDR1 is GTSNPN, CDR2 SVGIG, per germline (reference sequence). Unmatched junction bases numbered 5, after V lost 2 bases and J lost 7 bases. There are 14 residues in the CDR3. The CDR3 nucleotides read TGTGCCTGGAGTTCTAGCGGGAGTCGGAATGAGCAGTTCTTC. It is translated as CAWSSSGSRNEQFF.

For the CDR3, the DNA is TGTGCCAGCCGCATAGAGTGGAACACTGAAGCTTTCTTT. This codes for CASRIEWNTEAFF. The rearrangement links TRBV6-1 to TRBJ1-1; D is undetermined. V dropped 8 bases and J dropped 1 base, with 11 bases sitting between them. Per germline, CDR1 MNHNS and CDR2 SASEGT. This CDR3 has 13 residues.

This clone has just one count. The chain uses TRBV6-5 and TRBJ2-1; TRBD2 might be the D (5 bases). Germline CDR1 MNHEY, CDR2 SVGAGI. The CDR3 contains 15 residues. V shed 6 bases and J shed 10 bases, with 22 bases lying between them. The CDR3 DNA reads TGTGCCAGCAGCGTAAAAGAGGGCCTCTGGGGAGAGCAGTTCTTC. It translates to CASSVKEGLWGEQFF.

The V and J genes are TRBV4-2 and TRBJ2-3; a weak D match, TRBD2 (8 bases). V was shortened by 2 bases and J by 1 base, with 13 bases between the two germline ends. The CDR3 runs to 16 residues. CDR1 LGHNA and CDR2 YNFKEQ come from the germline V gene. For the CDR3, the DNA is TGTGCCAGCAGCCAATTTAGCGGGACAGGCACAGATACGCAGTATTTT. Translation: CASSQFSGTGTDTQYF.

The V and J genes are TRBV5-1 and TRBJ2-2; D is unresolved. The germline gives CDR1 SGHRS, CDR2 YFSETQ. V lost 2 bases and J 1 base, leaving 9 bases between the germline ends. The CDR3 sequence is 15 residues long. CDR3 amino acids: CASSFGAENTGELFF. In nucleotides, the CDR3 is TGCGCCAGCAGCTTCGGAGCTGAGAACACCGGGGAGCTGTTTTTT.

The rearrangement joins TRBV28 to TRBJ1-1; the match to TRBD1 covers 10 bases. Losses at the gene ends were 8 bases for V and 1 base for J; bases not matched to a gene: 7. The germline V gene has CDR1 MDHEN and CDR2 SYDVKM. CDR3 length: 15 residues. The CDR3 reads CASLRDRGWNTEAFF. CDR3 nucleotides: TGTGCCAGCCTCCGGGACAGGGGTTGGAACACTGAAGCTTTCTTT.

The CDR3 here is CASSLWTSGSDTQYF. The DNA of the CDR3 is TGCGCCAGCAGCTTGTGGACCTCAGGGTCAGATACGCAGTATTTT. The chain links TRBV5-1 to TRBJ2-3; TRBD1 is a possible D gene (5 bases). The CDR3 is 15 residues long. The germline V gene encodes CDR1 SGHRS and CDR2 YFSETQ. The germline V and J ends were trimmed by 1 base and 4 bases, with 13 bases remaining between them.

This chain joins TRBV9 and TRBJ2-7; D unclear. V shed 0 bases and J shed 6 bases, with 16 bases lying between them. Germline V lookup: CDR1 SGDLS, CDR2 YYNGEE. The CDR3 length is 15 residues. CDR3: CASSVEPSLVSEQYF. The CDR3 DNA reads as TGTGCCAGCAGCGTAGAGCCTAGTCTCGTCTCCGAGCAGTACTTC.

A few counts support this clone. DNA of the CDR3: TGTGCCAGCAGTCGGACAGGGGCCATCAATCAGCCCCAGCATTTT. Encoded protein: CASSRTGAINQPQHF. The genes are TRBV6-1 and TRBJ1-5, with 9 nucleotides matching TRBD1. V lost 5 bases to trimming and J lost 3 bases; unmatched junction nucleotides: 5. Germline values: CDR1 MNHNS, CDR2 SASEGT. This CDR3 has 15 residues.

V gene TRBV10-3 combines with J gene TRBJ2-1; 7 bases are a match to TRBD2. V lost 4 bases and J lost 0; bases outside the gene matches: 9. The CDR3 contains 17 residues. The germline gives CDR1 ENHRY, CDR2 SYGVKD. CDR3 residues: CAISGSSGLSSYNEQFF. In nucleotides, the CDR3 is TGTGCCATCAGTGGGAGTAGCGGGTTAAGCTCCTACAATGAGCAGTTCTTC.

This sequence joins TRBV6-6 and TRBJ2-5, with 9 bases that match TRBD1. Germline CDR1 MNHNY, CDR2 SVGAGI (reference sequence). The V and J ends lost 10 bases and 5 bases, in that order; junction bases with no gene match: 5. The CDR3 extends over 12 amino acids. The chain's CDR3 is CATGTGKETQYF. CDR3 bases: TGTGCCACAGGGACAGGGAAGGAGACCCAGTACTTC.

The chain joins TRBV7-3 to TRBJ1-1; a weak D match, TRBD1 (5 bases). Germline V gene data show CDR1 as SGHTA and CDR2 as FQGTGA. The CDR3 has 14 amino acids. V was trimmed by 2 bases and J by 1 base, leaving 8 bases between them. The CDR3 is CASSLGAANTEAFF. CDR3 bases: TGTGCCAGCAGCTTAGGGGCGGCGAACACTGAAGCTTTCTTT.